This entry concerns a single T cell receptor (beta chain). V shed 4 bases and J shed 4 bases, with 23 bases lying between them. This CDR3 comprises 18 residues. Germline V gene data show CDR1 as MNHEY and CDR2 as SMNVEV (reference sequence). These data are taken from a study of technical replicates of blood from a few donors. The data were produced by immunoSEQ multiplex PCR, yet TCRdb's version contains in-frame clones alone and is incomplete. Here the sample spans around 67,000 clones, roughly 92% being singletons. The chain joins TRBV27 to TRBJ1-5; D is perhaps TRBD1 (6 bases). The specimen was T cells isolated from PBMCs. This receptor was obtained from a human donor in good health. CDR3 sequence: CASSYTRLSDRPNQPQHF. DNA for the CDR3: TGTGCCAGCAGTTATACACGACTTTCTGACAGGCCAAATCAGCCCCAGCATTTT.